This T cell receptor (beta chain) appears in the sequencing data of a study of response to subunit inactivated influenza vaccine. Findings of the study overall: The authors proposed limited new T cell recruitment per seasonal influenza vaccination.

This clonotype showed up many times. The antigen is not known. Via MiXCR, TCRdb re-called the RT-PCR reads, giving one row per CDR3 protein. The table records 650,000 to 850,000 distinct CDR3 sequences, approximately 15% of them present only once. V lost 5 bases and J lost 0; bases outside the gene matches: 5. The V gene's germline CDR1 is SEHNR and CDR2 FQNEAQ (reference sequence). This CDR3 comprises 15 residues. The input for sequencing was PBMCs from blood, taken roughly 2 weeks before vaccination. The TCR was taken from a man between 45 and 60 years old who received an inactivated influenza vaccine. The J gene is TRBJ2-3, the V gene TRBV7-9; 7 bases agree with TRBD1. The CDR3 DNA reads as TGTGCCAGCAGCGAGACAGGGTCTAGCACAGATACGCAGTATTTT. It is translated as CASSETGSSTDTQYF.